This T cell receptor beta chain was retrieved from a study of graft-versus-host responses after intestinal transplantation. Using immunoSEQ multiplex PCR, the repertoire was profiled, and TCRdb retains in-frame clones only, with some absent. This table has more than 100,000 clones, over 85% appearing once. The CDR3 consists of 15 residues. The germline gives CDR1 MNHEY, CDR2 SMNVEV (reference sequence). Trimming took 6 bases from V and 0 from J, leaving 14 bases between them. To note about this clone: What it binds is not known.

The clonotype was recovered from a human donor who received an intestinal transplant. The sequenced sample was unstimulated CD8+ T cells sorted from spleen or lymph node cells, obtained before intestinal transplant. The J gene is TRBJ1-2, the V gene TRBV27, with D possibly matching TRBD1 (5 bases). The CDR3 bases are TGTGCCAGCAGCCTAAAGGGGCTAGCTAACTATGGCTACACCTTC. The encoded protein is CASSLKGLANYGYTF.